This T cell receptor (beta chain) is drawn from a study of T cells in Graves' hyperthyroidism and ophthalmopathy. Whole-study findings and limits: Most thyroid clonotypes with frequency above 0.001 were detected in blood.

The CDR3 regions of TCR beta were amplified from RNA transcripts. The HTBI set primed first-round TCR CDR3 RT-PCR. From the multiplex PCR reads, TCRdb called clonotypes with MiXCR, one entry per CDR3 protein. The profile covers 25,000 to 30,000 distinct CDR3 sequences, with under 55% appearing a single time and about a tenth taken by the ten largest. Germline CDR1 WSHSY, CDR2 SAAADI. The CDR3 is 13 amino acids. Worth noting for this clonotype: Antigen: not known. One end of the junction varies from germline; a read error may be responsible.

This chain connects TRBV10-2 to TRBJ1-5; unclear D gene. The specimen was blood. This sequence originates from a woman in her twenties or thirties with Graves' hyperthyroidism. DNA for the CDR3: TGTGCCACATCCAAGGGCACTGATCAGCCCCAGCATTTT. It codes for CATSKGTDQPQHF.